This passage covers 7 T cell receptor beta chains from one sample sequenced in a study of Graves' ophthalmopathy and Graves' hyperthyroidism. Using RNA transcripts, the TCR beta CDR3 regions were amplified. Scientists carried out first-round RT-PCR using HTBI primers and then a second-round multiplex PCR. TCRdb reprocessed the multiplex PCR reads via MiXCR and lists one record per CDR3 protein. The data contain 660,000 or so distinct CDR3 sequences, under 50% of them singletons. Source material: peripheral blood. These receptors were obtained from an adult man with Graves' ophthalmopathy.

The chain employs TRBV14 and TRBJ1-2; 9 bases line up with TRBD1. In germline, CDR1 is SGHDN, CDR2 FVKESK. The ends lost 2 bases at V and 6 bases at J; junction bases unmatched: 1. The CDR3 extends over 13 amino acids. CDR3: CASSQWTGDGYTF. CDR3 DNA sequence: TGTGCCAGCAGCCAATGGACAGGGGATGGCTACACCTTC.

This clonotype showed up just a few times. The chain combines TRBV6-5 with TRBJ1-4; possible D gene TRBD1, 6 bases. Trimming stripped 2 bases from V and 7 bases from J, with 8 bases between. CDR1 MNHEY and CDR2 SVGAGI come from the germline V gene. The CDR3 sequence is 13 residues long. The CDR3 loop reads CASSYRGFEKLFF. DNA of the CDR3: TGTGCCAGCAGTTACAGGGGGTTTGAAAAACTGTTTTTT.

This clonotype was seen at least ten times. The rearrangement links TRBV5-1 to TRBJ2-2, with D perhaps matching TRBD2 (6 bases). The V and J ends lost 5 bases and 6 bases respectively, with 11 bases between them. Germline V gives CDR1 SGHRS, CDR2 YFSETQ. The CDR3 runs 13 residues. This CDR3 reads CASRETRAGELFF. The CDR3 DNA sequence: TGCGCCAGCAGGGAGACTAGGGCCGGGGAGCTGTTTTTT.

A few counts support this clonotype. The genes are TRBV3-1 and TRBJ2-2; the match to TRBD2 covers 11 bases. Looked up from germline, CDR1 is LGHDT and CDR2 is YNNKEL (reference sequence). This CDR3 comprises 16 residues. The V gene end was trimmed by 4 bases and the J gene end by 5 bases; junction bases not matched to a gene: 6. The CDR3 is CASSLFSGRATGELFF. In nucleotides, the CDR3 is TGTGCCAGCAGCCTATTTAGCGGGAGGGCGACCGGGGAGCTGTTTTTT.

This clonotype was recorded many times. V is TRBV5-1 and J is TRBJ1-5, with TRBD1 as a possible D gene (6 bases). This CDR3 contains 14 residues. Germline V CDR1 and CDR2: SGHRS, YFSETQ. V was shortened by 1 base and J by 6 bases, with 11 bases between the two germline ends. The CDR3 DNA reads TGCGCCAGCAGCTTGACAGGGAGTTCTCAGCCCCAGCATTTT. Amino acids: CASSLTGSSQPQHF. Combining the CDR3 with reference TRBV5-1 and TRBJ1-5 gives the whole variable domain KAGVTQTPRYLIKTRGQQVTLSCSPISGHRSVSWYQQTPGQGLQFLFEYFSETQRNKGNFPGRFSGRQFSNSRSEMNVSTLELGDSALYLCASSLTGSSQPQHFGDGTRLSIL.

This chain links TRBV19 with TRBJ2-7; no reliable D call. Trimming pared 5 bases from V and 3 bases from J, leaving 20 bases between. The germline V gene encodes CDR1 LNHDA and CDR2 SQIVND (reference sequence). The CDR3 extends over 16 amino acids. The CDR3 bases are TGTGCCAGTAGTCTTCGGGCTTCCGGAGTTAGCTACGAGCAGTACTTC. Its protein is CASSLRASGVSYEQYF.

This clonotype occurred many times. The J gene is TRBJ2-7, the V gene TRBV7-2; D may be TRBD1 (6 bases). The length of the CDR3 is 17 residues. Between the trimmed V and J ends, which lost 5 bases and 2 bases, there was a span of 22 bases. Germline CDR1 and CDR2: SGHTA and FQGNSA. Written as DNA, the CDR3 is TGTGCCAGCAGCCCACTGGGACACCAGGGGAGCCCCTACGAGCAGTACTTC. Its protein product is CASSPLGHQGSPYEQYF.